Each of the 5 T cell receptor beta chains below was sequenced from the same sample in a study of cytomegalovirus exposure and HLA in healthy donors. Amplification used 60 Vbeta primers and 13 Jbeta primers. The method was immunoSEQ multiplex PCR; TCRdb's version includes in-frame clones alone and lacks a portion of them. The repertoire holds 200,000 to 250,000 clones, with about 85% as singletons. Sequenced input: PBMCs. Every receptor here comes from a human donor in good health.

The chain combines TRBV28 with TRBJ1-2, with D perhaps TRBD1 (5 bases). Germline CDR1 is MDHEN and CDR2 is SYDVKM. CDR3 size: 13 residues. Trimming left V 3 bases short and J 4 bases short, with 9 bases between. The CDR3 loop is CASSFDSSYGYTF. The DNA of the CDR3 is TGTGCCAGCAGTTTTGACAGCTCCTATGGCTACACCTTC.

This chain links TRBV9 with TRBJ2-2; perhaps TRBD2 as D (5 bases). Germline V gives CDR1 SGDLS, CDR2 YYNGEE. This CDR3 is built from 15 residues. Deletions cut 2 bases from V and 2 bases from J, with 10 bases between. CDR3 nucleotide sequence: TGTGCCAGCAGCGTCTCACTAGGAAACACCGGGGAGCTGTTTTTT. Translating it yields CASSVSLGNTGELFF.

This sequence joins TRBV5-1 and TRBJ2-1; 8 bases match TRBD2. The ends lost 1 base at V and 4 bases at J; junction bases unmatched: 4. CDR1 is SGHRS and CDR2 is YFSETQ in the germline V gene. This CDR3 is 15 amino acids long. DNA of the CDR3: TGCGCCAGCAGCTTGTCCGGGAGGGCTTACAATGAGCAGTTCTTC. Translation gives CASSLSGRAYNEQFF.

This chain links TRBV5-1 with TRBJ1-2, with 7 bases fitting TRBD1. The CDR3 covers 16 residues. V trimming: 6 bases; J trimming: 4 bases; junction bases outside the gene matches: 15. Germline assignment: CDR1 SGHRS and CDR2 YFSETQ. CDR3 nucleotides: TGCGCCAGCAATACAGGGGCCCTGCCCCCCCTCTATGGCTACACCTTC. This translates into CASNTGALPPLYGYTF. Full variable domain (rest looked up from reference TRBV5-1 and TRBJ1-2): KAGVTQTPRYLIKTRGQQVTLSCSPISGHRSVSWYQQTPGQGLQFLFEYFSETQRNKGNFPGRFSGRQFSNSRSEMNVSTLELGDSALYLCASNTGALPPLYGYTFGSGTRLTVV.

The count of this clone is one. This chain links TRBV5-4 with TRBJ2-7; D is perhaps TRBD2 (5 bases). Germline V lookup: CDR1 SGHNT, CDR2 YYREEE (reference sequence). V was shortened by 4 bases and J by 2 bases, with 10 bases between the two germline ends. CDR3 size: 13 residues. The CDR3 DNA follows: TGTGCCAGCAGCGCAGGACTGACCTACGAGCAGTACTTC. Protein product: CASSAGLTYEQYF.